The 30 T cell receptor beta chains in this list originate from one sample, sequenced in a study of PD-1 blockade in classical Hodgkin lymphoma (dated by TCRdb to 2020 to 2022). The sample's time point, from its label and the paper: cycle 1 day 1 (C1D1), immediately before nivolumab initiation. All trial patients had relapsed after autologous stem cell transplantation, with cohorts A, B and C differing in prior brentuximab vedotin exposure. Receptors were amplified or captured by the immunoSEQ multiplex PCR assay. Held by TCRdb, this immuneACCESS table contains in-frame sequences only and omits some clones. Under half of the omission traces to an unresolved V gene where checked; the cause of the rest is unknown. Across this sample there are 9,500 to 10,000 clones, with 92% seen only once. 13% to 15% of the sample belongs to the ten largest clones. The input for sequencing was peripheral blood mononuclear cells (PBMCs), taken at baseline. The receptors here all came from a human donor with classical Hodgkin lymphoma.

The chain links TRBV18 to TRBJ2-3; 13 nucleotides align to TRBD2. Germline CDR1 KGHSH, CDR2 LQKENI. CDR3 length: 18 amino acids. The trim removed 2 bases at V and 0 bases at J, leaving 5 bases unmatched. The CDR3 reads CASSPGLAGEWSTDTQYF. DNA for the CDR3: TGTGCCAGCTCACCAGGACTAGCGGGGGAGTGGAGCACAGATACGCAGTATTTT.

This chain connects TRBV27 to TRBJ1-1; no firm D call. Trimming cost V 0 bases and J 3 bases, with 11 bases left between them. Germline V gives CDR1 MNHEY, CDR2 SMNVEV (reference sequence). CDR3 length equals 15 residues. For the CDR3, the DNA is TGTGCCAGCAGTTTATCGTTGGAGTTGTACACTGAAGCTTTCTTT. The encoded protein is CASSLSLELYTEAFF.

The chain links TRBV19 to TRBJ1-2; no clear D. Germline CDR1 is LNHDA and CDR2 is SQIVND (reference sequence). Trimming stripped 6 bases from V and 7 bases from J, with 12 bases between. The CDR3 has 12 residues. The CDR3: CASRARAAGYTF. The CDR3, as DNA: TGTGCCAGTAGAGCTAGGGCCGCTGGCTACACCTTC.

In DNA form, the CDR3 reads TGTGCCAGCAGCAACGAGCTCCGGGGGGAGCAGTACTTC. This encodes CASSNELRGEQYF. This chain connects TRBV11-2 to TRBJ2-7; D may be TRBD2 (6 bases). Between the trimmed V and J ends, which lost 5 bases and 7 bases, there was a span of 15 bases. Germline V gives CDR1 SGHAT, CDR2 FQNNGV. This CDR3 is 13 amino acids long.

The chain links TRBV23-1 to TRBJ1-4; 7 bases align to TRBD1. TRBV23-1 is labeled an ORF, and its function is uncertain. Unmatched junction bases numbered 7, after V lost 6 bases and J lost 0 bases. The CDR3 extends over 16 amino acids. The CDR3 DNA follows: TGCGCCAGCAGACCAGGACAGGCGGCAACTAATGAAAAACTGTTTTTT. As protein: CASRPGQAATNEKLFF.

The V and J genes are TRBV6-6 and TRBJ2-5, with a tentative D call TRBD1 (5 bases). This CDR3 has 14 amino acids. Trimming removed 7 bases from V and 2 bases from J, with 14 bases in between. Germline V gives CDR1 MNHNY, CDR2 SVGAGI (reference sequence). The chain's CDR3 is CASILRQFQETQYF. CDR3 sequence (DNA): TGTGCCAGCATCCTACGACAGTTTCAAGAGACCCAGTACTTC.

This sequence joins TRBV23-1 and TRBJ2-1; D is unresolved. TRBV23-1 is an ORF, and what it does is uncertain. This CDR3 region has 11 residues. V lost 6 bases and J lost 8, with 8 bases in between. This CDR3 is CASSSQYEQFF. The CDR3 bases are TGCGCCAGCAGCTCCCAGTATGAGCAGTTCTTC.

The genes are TRBV18 and TRBJ1-1, with D maybe TRBD1 (6 bases). V dropped 4 bases and J dropped 4 bases, with 13 bases sitting between them. This CDR3 is 14 amino acids long. CDR1 and CDR2 from the germline V gene are KGHSH and LQKENI. CDR3 DNA: TGTGCCAGCTCACGGATGACAGGTTCCACTGAAGCTTTCTTT. The encoded protein is CASSRMTGSTEAFF.

This sequence joins TRBV5-1 and TRBJ2-2, with D possibly matching TRBD2 (6 bases). The CDR3 covers 14 residues. V was cut by 5 bases and J by 2 bases, with 10 bases left in between. Germline CDR1 and CDR2: SGHRS and YFSETQ. CDR3 nucleotides: TGCGCCAGCAGGGACGGACTAAACACCGGGGAGCTGTTTTTT. It encodes CASRDGLNTGELFF.

V and J are TRBV18 and TRBJ1-3, with D uncertain. This CDR3 region has 14 residues. CDR1 and CDR2 (germline): KGHSH, LQKENI. With 1 base removed from V and 0 bases from J, the gap between germline ends came to 4 bases. CDR3 loop: CASSPQDSGNTIYF. The CDR3 coding sequence is TGTGCCAGCTCACCACAGGACTCTGGAAACACCATATATTTT.

This chain connects TRBV11-3 to TRBJ2-2, with 10 bases lining up with TRBD2. This CDR3 has 16 amino acids. Germline V gives CDR1 SGHNT, CDR2 YENEEA. V lost 5 bases and J lost 7; bases outside the gene matches: 10. CDR3 bases: TGTGCCAGCAGCCTGTACGCTAGCGGGAGAATCGGGGAGCTGTTTTTT. It specifies CASSLYASGRIGELFF.

In this sample, this clone turned up a few times. This chain joins TRBV27 and TRBJ1-1; D uncertain. Germline V lookup: CDR1 MNHEY, CDR2 SMNVEV (reference sequence). V lost 4 bases and J 8 bases, leaving 14 bases between the germline ends. The CDR3 contains 13 residues. CDR3 sequence: CASSSSVLSEAFF. The CDR3 region has the DNA TGTGCCAGCAGTTCCTCAGTCCTTAGCGAAGCTTTCTTT.

The chain recombines TRBV5-5 with TRBJ2-7, with unresolved D. CDR1 is SGHKS and CDR2 is YYEKEE in the germline V gene (reference sequence). V shed 2 bases and J shed 3 bases, with 9 bases lying between them. The CDR3 contains 13 residues. The CDR3 sequence: CASSFSGGYEQYF. For the CDR3, the DNA is TGTGCCAGCAGCTTCTCGGGCGGCTACGAGCAGTACTTC.

This chain joins TRBV29-1 and TRBJ2-5; 10 bases map to TRBD1. The CDR3 is 12 amino acids. Trimming at V came to 7 bases and at J to 5 bases, leaving 4 bases not matched to a gene. Per germline, CDR1 SQVTM and CDR2 ANQGSEA. CDR3 loop: CSAGTGVETQYF. The DNA of the CDR3 is TGCAGCGCAGGGACAGGGGTCGAGACCCAGTACTTC.

The J gene is TRBJ2-7, the V gene TRBV13; no definite D call. Germline assignment: CDR1 PRHDT and CDR2 FYEKMQ (reference sequence). The CDR3 totals 14 residues. The V gene lost 0 bases and the J gene lost 3 bases, with 9 bases spanning the gap. CDR3 DNA: TGTGCCAGCAGCTTAGGGCCCCTCGGCTACGAGCAGTACTTC. It specifies CASSLGPLGYEQYF.

The CDR3 loop is CASSFSFLGQTEAFF. The CDR3 coding sequence is TGTGCCAGCAGTTTTTCTTTCCTTGGACAGACTGAAGCTTTCTTT. This sequence joins TRBV6-5 and TRBJ1-1, with TRBD1 as a possible D gene (6 bases). Trimming took off 4 bases at V and 5 bases at J, with 17 bases between the two ends. The CDR3 has 15 amino acids. Germline V lookup: CDR1 MNHEY, CDR2 SVGAGI.

V is TRBV10-2 and J is TRBJ2-5; tentatively, D is TRBD1 (6 bases). This CDR3 region has 13 residues. Germline V lookup: CDR1 WSHSY, CDR2 SAAADI. Trimming removed 6 bases from V and 4 bases from J, with 12 bases in between. The CDR3 region is CASRLRGSETQYF. CDR3 nucleotides: TGCGCCAGCAGACTCAGGGGCTCAGAGACCCAGTACTTC.

V is TRBV18 and J is TRBJ2-2; D not certain. The CDR3 extends over 16 amino acids. V gave up 2 bases and J gave up 6 bases, with 16 bases separating them. The V gene's germline CDR1 is KGHSH and CDR2 LQKENI. The CDR3 region is CASSPRAGLNPGELFF. CDR3 DNA sequence: TGTGCCAGCTCACCAAGAGCAGGATTAAATCCCGGGGAGCTGTTTTTT.

The V call is TRBV4-1, the J call TRBJ2-5; D remains ambiguous. V was shortened by 2 bases and J by 5 bases, with 15 bases between the two germline ends. In germline, CDR1 is MGHRA, CDR2 YSYEKL. The CDR3 consists of 15 residues. CDR3 region: CASSQNPRMGETQYF. CDR3 nucleotide sequence: TGCGCCAGCAGCCAAAATCCGAGGATGGGGGAGACCCAGTACTTC.

Here the CDR3 reads CASSLGGQETQYF. The DNA for the CDR3 is TGTGCCAGCAGCCTGGGTGGGCAAGAGACCCAGTACTTC. The chain employs TRBV7-3 and TRBJ2-5, with D unresolved. Trimming cost V 5 bases and J 2 bases, with 9 bases left between them. Germline CDR1 and CDR2: SGHTA and FQGTGA. This CDR3 is built from 13 residues.

A few counts support this clone. The chain carries TRBV27 and TRBJ1-5; no reliable D call. CDR3 length: 13 residues. Germline CDR1 is MNHEY and CDR2 is SMNVEV (reference sequence). V dropped 2 bases and J dropped 3 bases, with 5 bases sitting between them. The CDR3 DNA follows: TGTGCCAGCAGTTTACATTACAATCAGCCCCAGCATTTT. Translation: CASSLHYNQPQHF.

This sequence joins TRBV5-1 and TRBJ2-7; 9 bases agree with TRBD1. CDR1 and CDR2 from the germline V gene are SGHRS and YFSETQ. This CDR3 is 13 amino acids long. V shed 3 bases, J shed 6 bases, and the junction held 4 bases outside the gene matches. CDR3: CASSWDRAFEQYF. CDR3 in DNA: TGCGCCAGCAGCTGGGACAGGGCATTCGAGCAGTACTTC.

This clone was counted once. The V and J genes are TRBV29-1 and TRBJ2-1; 7 bases line up with TRBD2. Looked up from germline, CDR1 is SQVTM and CDR2 is ANQGSEA. Trimming cost V 1 base and J 12 bases; bases outside gene matches: 3. This CDR3 region has 11 residues. DNA for the CDR3: TGCAGCGTTGAAGTCGGGGGGACGCAGTTCTTC. Amino acids: CSVEVGGTQFF.

In this sample, this clone turned up once. The V gene is TRBV29-1, the J gene TRBJ2-7; D is perhaps TRBD1 or TRBD2 (6 bases each). This CDR3 has 14 amino acids. The germline V gene has CDR1 SQVTM and CDR2 ANQGSEA. Deletions cut 3 bases from V and 3 bases from J, with 15 bases between. The CDR3 bases are TGCAGCGTTGAGGGGGGCCGCGGAATCTACGAGCAGTACTTC. It translates to CSVEGGRGIYEQYF.

V gene TRBV10-3 combines with J gene TRBJ1-1, with D perhaps matching TRBD1 (5 bases). V shed 2 bases and J shed 1 base, with 11 bases lying between them. CDR1 ENHRY and CDR2 SYGVKD come from the germline V gene. The CDR3 is 15 amino acids. CDR3 residues: CAISEKGQKNTEAFF. DNA of the CDR3: TGTGCCATCAGTGAGAAGGGGCAGAAGAACACTGAAGCTTTCTTT.

The chain couples TRBV5-1 to TRBJ2-3, with 8 bases identical to TRBD2. The germline V gene encodes CDR1 SGHRS and CDR2 YFSETQ. There are 14 residues in the CDR3. J gave up 5 bases and V 3 bases, and 5 bases lay outside the gene matches. CDR3 sequence reads: CASSSSGGKDTQYF. CDR3 coding DNA: TGCGCCAGCAGCTCCTCGGGAGGGAAAGATACGCAGTATTTT.

This clone was counted once. The chain links TRBV5-1 to TRBJ2-3, with 8 bases identical to TRBD2. This CDR3 region has 16 residues. Looked up from germline, CDR1 is SGHRS and CDR2 is YFSETQ. V lost 0 bases and J lost 0; bases outside the gene matches: 3. The CDR3 nucleotides are TGCGCCAGCAGCTTGGAGACTAGCGCTAGCACAGATACGCAGTATTTT. It codes for CASSLETSASTDTQYF.

This clone appeared once. The J gene is TRBJ1-2, the V gene TRBV9; TRBD1 is a possible D gene (5 bases). This CDR3 contains 17 residues. The germline V gene encodes CDR1 SGDLS and CDR2 YYNGEE. V lost 0 bases, J lost 5 bases, and 20 bases lay in between. This chain's CDR3 is CASSVGWWGVDGYGYTF. The CDR3 DNA is TGTGCCAGCAGCGTAGGGTGGTGGGGGGTAGATGGGTATGGCTACACCTTC.

The chain joins TRBV27 to TRBJ1-1, with D perhaps matching TRBD1 (6 bases). Per the germline V gene, CDR1 is MNHEY and CDR2 is SMNVEV (reference sequence). The CDR3 contains 13 residues. V lost 0 bases and J 7 bases, leaving 9 bases between the germline ends. CDR3 nucleotide sequence: TGTGCCAGCAGTTTATCGACAGGCCGTGAAGCTTTCTTT. It yields the protein CASSLSTGREAFF.

The chain couples TRBV2 to TRBJ1-4; the D gene is possibly TRBD1 (5 bases). The V end lost 6 bases, the J end lost 4 bases, and 12 bases lay between the germline ends. Per the germline V gene, CDR1 is SNHLY and CDR2 is FYNNEI. This CDR3 is 14 amino acids long. CDR3 amino acids: CASRGRDFNEKLFF. The CDR3 DNA reads TGTGCCAGCAGAGGACGGGACTTTAATGAAAAACTGTTTTTT.